These 31 T cell receptor beta chains share one sample of origin, sequenced in a study of shared clonotypes between healthy human individuals. Data came from immunoSEQ multiplex PCR; TCRdb stores just in-frame clones and leaves some out. Of 2 million to 2.5 million clones in the sample, around 95% are singletons; the top ten hold 0.1% to 0.15%. The sample was naive CD4+ T cells sorted from blood. The subset denotes: CD45RA+ positively selected. The receptors shown here come from a man in his late teens or twenties in good health.

This clone was counted once. The chain combines TRBV9 with TRBJ2-5; tentative D call: TRBD2 (6 bases). The CDR3 runs to 16 residues. From germline, CDR1 is SGDLS and CDR2 YYNGEE. Trimming removed 0 bases at V and 5 bases at J, with 17 bases between. CDR3 nucleotides: TGTGCCAGCAGCGTAGGGCTAGCGAGCTGGGGGGAGACCCAGTACTTC. This gives the protein CASSVGLASWGETQYF.

The V and J genes are TRBV2 and TRBJ2-2; no clear D. The CDR3 covers 14 residues. Germline lookup yields CDR1 SNHLY and CDR2 FYNNEI. With 0 bases removed from V and 7 bases from J, the gap between germline ends came to 9 bases. CDR3 sequence reads: CASSEALLSGELFF. The CDR3 DNA follows: TGTGCCAGCAGTGAAGCGCTTCTGAGCGGGGAGCTGTTTTTT.

CDR3 region: CASSLAVGAKNIQYF. CDR3 coding DNA: TGCGCCAGCAGCTTGGCCGTGGGGGCCAAAAACATTCAGTACTTC. The chain joins TRBV5-1 to TRBJ2-4; D unresolved. CDR1 SGHRS and CDR2 YFSETQ come from the germline V gene. CDR3 length equals 15 residues. Trimming took 0 bases from V and 1 from J, leaving 8 bases between them.

Regarding this clone: The sample contains more than one DNA sequence encoding this CDR3. This chain joins TRBV6-5 and TRBJ1-1; 9 nucleotides match TRBD1. The V gene end was trimmed by 6 bases and the J gene end by 1 base; junction bases not matched to a gene: 0. The CDR3 covers 13 residues. Germline V gene sequence: CDR1 MNHEY, CDR2 SVGAGI. The CDR3 region has the DNA TGTGCCAGCAGGGACAGGGGGAACACTGAAGCTTTCTTT. Residues: CASRDRGNTEAFF.

The chain recombines TRBV28 with TRBJ1-2, with TRBD1 identical over 7 bases. Trimming at V came to 6 bases and at J to 0 bases, leaving 4 bases not matched to a gene. Germline V lookup: CDR1 MDHEN, CDR2 SYDVKM. This CDR3 is 14 amino acids long. The CDR3 nucleotides read TGTGCCAGCAGGGGGGACAGAGCTAACTATGGCTACACCTTC. It encodes CASRGDRANYGYTF.

Details on this clone: In the same sample, other DNA sequences code for this CDR3. V is TRBV30 and J is TRBJ1-6, with 7 bases lining up with TRBD1. The J segment lost 1 base and the V segment lost 3 bases, leaving 3 bases of the junction unmatched. This CDR3 is 15 amino acids long. CDR1 and CDR2 from the germline V gene are GTSNPN and SVGIG (reference sequence). DNA of the CDR3: TGTGCCTGGAGCGCAGGGGGGTCCTATAATTCACCCCTCCACTTT. Its protein is CAWSAGGSYNSPLHF.

The chain links TRBV18 to TRBJ2-3; D perhaps matches TRBD1 (5 bases). V was shortened by 6 bases and J by 10 bases, with 17 bases between the two germline ends. The CDR3 has 13 residues. The germline CDR1 and CDR2 sequences are KGHSH and LQKENI. The CDR3 region is CASSTDNGAPQYF. DNA for the CDR3: TGTGCCAGCTCCACCGATAATGGGGCCCCGCAGTATTTT. The entire variable domain, with the rest obtained from reference TRBV18 and TRBJ2-3, is as follows: NAGVMQNPRHLVRRRGQEARLRCSPMKGHSHVYWYRQLPEEGLKFMVYLQKENIIDESGMPKERFSAEFPKEGPSILRIQQVVRGDSAAYFCASSTDNGAPQYFGPGTRLTVL.

The DNA of the CDR3 is TGTGCCAGCAGCTTAGGACGACCAGGAGGGGACGGTAACTATGGCTACACCTTC. Translating it yields CASSLGRPGGDGNYGYTF. This sequence joins TRBV11-3 and TRBJ1-2; TRBD1 is a possible D gene (5 bases). Germline CDR1 SGHNT, CDR2 YENEEA. V dropped 1 base and J dropped 1 base, with 19 bases sitting between them. The CDR3 is 18 amino acids. Using reference TRBV11-3 and TRBJ1-2 for the parts outside the CDR3, the full variable domain is EAGVVQSPRYKIIEKKQPVAFWCNPISGHNTLYWYLQNLGQGPELLIRYENEEAVDDSQLPKDRFSAERLKGVDSTLKIQPAELGDSAVYLCASSLGRPGGDGNYGYTFGSGTRLTVV.

Remarks on this clone: Other DNA sequences in this sample translate to the same CDR3. The chain links TRBV5-1 to TRBJ1-5; a weak D match, TRBD1 (5 bases). V dropped 0 bases and J dropped 7 bases, with 11 bases sitting between them. The CDR3 runs to 14 residues. Per germline, CDR1 SGHRS and CDR2 YFSETQ. The CDR3 nucleotides are TGCGCCAGCAGCTTGGTGGCGGGGGGACAGCCCCAGCATTTT. Encoded protein: CASSLVAGGQPQHF.

The rearrangement uses TRBV10-1 and TRBJ2-7; 11 nucleotides line up with TRBD1. The CDR3 extends over 17 amino acids. The ends lost 9 bases at V and 1 base at J; junction bases unmatched: 14. Germline lookup yields CDR1 WNHNN and CDR2 SYGVQD (reference sequence). The CDR3 nucleotides are TGCGCCAGAGTCGGGAACATGGGACAGGGGGTTTCCTACGAGCAGTACTTC. It yields the protein CARVGNMGQGVSYEQYF.

The rearrangement joins TRBV7-9 to TRBJ2-3; perhaps TRBD2 as D (5 bases). This CDR3 contains 12 residues. V lost 6 bases to trimming and J lost 4 bases, with 8 bases between them. In germline, CDR1 is SEHNR, CDR2 FQNEAQ (reference sequence). For the CDR3, the DNA is TGTGCCAGCAGACGGGAACCAGATACGCAGTATTTT. As protein: CASRREPDTQYF.

This clone showed up just a few times. The chain links TRBV27 to TRBJ1-5; 9 bases align to TRBD1. CDR3 length equals 14 residues. Germline-derived CDR1 and CDR2 are MNHEY and SMNVEV (reference sequence). J lost 9 bases, V lost 6 bases, and 9 bases had no gene match. CDR3 sequence (DNA): TGTGCCAGCAGCTTGGGACAGGGCCTTTGGCCCCAGCATTTT. It codes for CASSLGQGLWPQHF.

This chain uses TRBV2 with TRBJ1-6, with 9 bases identical to TRBD1. V dropped 8 bases and J dropped 8; count of bases not matched to a gene: 10. There are 15 residues in the CDR3. From germline, CDR1 is SNHLY and CDR2 FYNNEI. CDR3 DNA sequence: TGTGCCAGCGGGGCGGAAGGACAGGGGTATTCACCCCTCCACTTT. Residues: CASGAEGQGYSPLHF.

A remark on this clone: Other DNA sequences from this sample encode an identical CDR3 as well. The chain has TRBV5-4 and TRBJ1-5, with D perhaps TRBD1 (6 bases). Germline assignment: CDR1 SGHNT and CDR2 YYREEE (reference sequence). The CDR3 extends over 14 amino acids. V lost 3 bases to trimming and J lost 3 bases, with 10 bases between them. CDR3 nucleotides: TGTGCCAGCAGCTCTCAGGGGAACAATCAGCCCCAGCATTTT. Protein sequence: CASSSQGNNQPQHF.

The chain links TRBV6-1 to TRBJ1-3; D is unclear. Germline values: CDR1 MNHNS, CDR2 SASEGT. Trimming left V 0 bases short and J 0 bases short, with 3 bases between. The length of the CDR3 is 14 residues. CDR3 DNA: TGTGCCAGCAGTGAAGCGCTCTCTGGAAACACCATATATTTT. Amino acid sequence: CASSEALSGNTIYF.

This clone has only one observation. The V and J genes are TRBV6-6 and TRBJ2-2; D is undetermined. V lost 2 bases, J lost 4 bases, and 14 bases lay in between. Germline V gene sequence: CDR1 MNHNY, CDR2 SVGAGI (reference sequence). The CDR3 has 16 amino acids. The CDR3 DNA reads as TGTGCCAGCAGTTACGAAGGTGCCCCCCTCACCGGGGAGCTGTTTTTT. This codes for CASSYEGAPLTGELFF.

The V gene is TRBV20-1, the J gene TRBJ1-2; D gene unclear. This CDR3 is 11 amino acids long. Germline V gene sequence: CDR1 DFQATT, CDR2 SNEGSKA (reference sequence). V was clipped by 6 bases and J by 3 bases, with 8 bases between them. In DNA form, the CDR3 reads TGCAGTGCCGGGAGCTACTATGGCTACACCTTC. It specifies CSAGSYYGYTF.

The chain joins TRBV5-1 to TRBJ2-7; 9 nucleotides line up with TRBD1. Germline trimming cut 1 base from V and 6 bases from J; bases unmatched to any gene: 8. The germline gives CDR1 SGHRS, CDR2 YFSETQ. The CDR3 has 15 residues. The CDR3 reads CASSLSGTGLSEQYF. The CDR3 region has the DNA TGCGCCAGCAGCTTGAGCGGGACAGGGTTGTCCGAGCAGTACTTC.

The genes are TRBV18 and TRBJ1-5; 7 positions agree with TRBD1. Germline CDR1 is KGHSH and CDR2 is LQKENI. The CDR3 runs 16 residues. V was clipped by 0 bases and J by 3 bases; unmatched bases: 5. The CDR3 spells CASSPPGQPANQPQHF. CDR3 nucleotides: TGTGCCAGCTCACCACCGGGACAGCCCGCCAATCAGCCCCAGCATTTT.

J is TRBJ2-7 and V is TRBV6-1; D remains ambiguous. The CDR3 length is 14 residues. Germline loops: CDR1 MNHNS, CDR2 SASEGT. The V gene lost 2 bases and the J gene lost 3 bases, with 11 bases spanning the gap. CDR3 in amino acids: CASSEILRYYEQYF. The CDR3 region has the DNA TGTGCCAGCAGTGAAATTTTACGGTACTACGAGCAGTACTTC.

The CDR3 nucleotides are TGTGCCAGCAGCCCCTCATTCTCTGGAAACACCATATATTTT. Amino acid sequence: CASSPSFSGNTIYF. This chain connects TRBV27 to TRBJ1-3; D not resolved. The germline CDR1 and CDR2 sequences are MNHEY and SMNVEV (reference sequence). The V gene lost 6 bases and the J gene lost 0 bases, with 9 bases spanning the gap. The CDR3 sequence is 14 residues long.

The sample holds one count of this clone. The rearrangement uses TRBV5-8 and TRBJ1-1, with a possible D match to TRBD1 (5 bases). The length of the CDR3 is 16 residues. Germline CDR1 and CDR2: SGHTS and YDEGEE. Deletions cut 4 bases from V and 0 bases from J, with 16 bases between. CDR3 nucleotide sequence: TGTGCCAGCAGCCCGGGGGTCAGGAGAATGAACACTGAAGCTTTCTTT. The encoded protein is CASSPGVRRMNTEAFF.

The CDR3 region is CASSQGAVGFSYNEQFF. CDR3 in DNA: TGTGCCAGCTCACAGGGGGCCGTAGGGTTCTCCTACAATGAGCAGTTCTTC. This chain links TRBV18 with TRBJ2-1; 7 nucleotides agree with TRBD1. The CDR3 has 17 amino acids. The germline V gene has CDR1 KGHSH and CDR2 LQKENI. The V segment lost 4 bases and the J segment 0 bases; nucleotides outside the gene matches: 9. The variable domain in full, completed from reference TRBV18 and TRBJ2-1, reads NAGVMQNPRHLVRRRGQEARLRCSPMKGHSHVYWYRQLPEEGLKFMVYLQKENIIDESGMPKERFSAEFPKEGPSILRIQQVVRGDSAAYFCASSQGAVGFSYNEQFFGPGTRLTVL.

This clone came up once. The junction departs from the called germline gene at one end, perhaps through a read error. Distinct nucleotide sequences in the sample also encode this CDR3. The chain joins TRBV29-1 to TRBJ2-1; no reliable D call. The CDR3 is 11 residues long. CDR1 and CDR2 from the germline V gene are SQVTM and ANQGSEA. As DNA, the CDR3 is TGCAGTGTCACCTCCGGCCATGAGCAATTCTTC. It yields the protein CSVTSGHEQFF.

This rearrangement joins TRBV2 to TRBJ2-7; no clear D. Trimming cost V 4 bases and J 1 base, with 11 bases left between them. The germline V gene has CDR1 SNHLY and CDR2 FYNNEI. The CDR3 contains 14 residues. The CDR3 DNA reads TGTGCCAGCAGTGGAGACACACTATCCTACGAGCAGTACTTC. Translating it yields CASSGDTLSYEQYF.

The CDR3 DNA follows: TGTGCCAGCAGCTTAATAATGGACCGAGCTAACTATGGCTACACCTTC. Translated, it gives CASSLIMDRANYGYTF. This chain uses TRBV5-4 with TRBJ1-2; no definite D call. CDR1 and CDR2 (germline): SGHNT, YYREEE (reference sequence). With 2 bases removed from V and 0 bases from J, the gap between germline ends came to 14 bases. The CDR3 sequence is 16 residues long.

The V gene is TRBV6-5, the J gene TRBJ2-7, with a weak D call TRBD2 (6 bases). Germline V gene data show CDR1 as MNHEY and CDR2 as SVGAGI. Between the trimmed V and J ends, which lost 5 bases and 2 bases, there was a span of 13 bases. The CDR3 spans 14 residues. DNA of the CDR3: TGTGCCAGCAGTCTGGAGGGGACTCCCTACGAGCAGTACTTC. Its translation: CASSLEGTPYEQYF.

V and J are TRBV10-3 and TRBJ2-1; perhaps D is TRBD1 or TRBD2 (6 bases each). The V gene lost 3 bases and the J gene lost 8 bases, with 14 bases spanning the gap. This CDR3 is 14 amino acids long. Germline CDR1 ENHRY, CDR2 SYGVKD. The CDR3 region is CAISEIGGTHEQFF. CDR3 nucleotide sequence: TGTGCCATCAGTGAAATTGGCGGGACACATGAGCAGTTCTTC.

The V gene is TRBV7-9, the J gene TRBJ2-3, with D perhaps matching TRBD1 (5 bases). This CDR3 comprises 17 residues. Trimming removed 1 base at V and 2 bases at J, with 16 bases between. CDR1 and CDR2 (germline): SEHNR, FQNEAQ (reference sequence). As DNA, the CDR3 is TGTGCCAGCAGCTTAGTATTTTCGATGGGGCACACAGATACGCAGTATTTT. Protein sequence: CASSLVFSMGHTDTQYF. Full variable domain (missing parts from reference TRBV7-9 and TRBJ2-3): DTGVSQNPRHKITKRGQNVTFRCDPISEHNRLYWYRQTLGQGPEFLTYFQNEAQLEKSRLLSDRFSAERPKGSFSTLEIQRTEQGDSAMYLCASSLVFSMGHTDTQYFGPGTRLTVL.

This chain connects TRBV5-4 to TRBJ1-1; possibly TRBD1 for D (6 bases). The CDR3 runs to 16 residues. V lost 4 bases, J lost 2 bases, and 18 bases lay in between. Germline CDR1 SGHNT, CDR2 YYREEE (reference sequence). CDR3 nucleotide sequence: TGTGCCAGCAGCCGAAGCATGACAGGATCTAACACTGAAGCTTTCTTT. Its protein is CASSRSMTGSNTEAFF.

The chain recombines TRBV5-1 with TRBJ2-2, with D perhaps matching TRBD1 (6 bases). The CDR3 runs 15 residues. Trimming stripped 6 bases from V and 3 bases from J, with 15 bases between. Germline CDR1 is SGHRS and CDR2 is YFSETQ. The CDR3 spells CASTHGGRDTGELFF. CDR3 in DNA: TGCGCCAGCACCCATGGGGGCAGGGACACCGGGGAGCTGTTTTTT. Filled out from reference TRBV5-1 and TRBJ2-2, the complete variable domain reads KAGVTQTPRYLIKTRGQQVTLSCSPISGHRSVSWYQQTPGQGLQFLFEYFSETQRNKGNFPGRFSGRQFSNSRSEMNVSTLELGDSALYLCASTHGGRDTGELFFGEGSRLTVL.